The 21 T cell receptor beta chains reported below all come from one sample, sequenced in a study of identical twins. TCRdb analysed the 5' RACE reads with MiXCR anew, one entry per CDR3 protein. The repertoire includes fewer than 650,000 distinct CDR3 sequences, 9.6% of them detected once, and under 3.5% sits in the top ten. The same specimen was also included in a second study, on yellow fever vaccine responses in identical twins.

The sample taken for sequencing was PBMCs. Receptor source: a woman aged 18-30 years in good health.

The table lists this clonotype with many counts. The chain combines TRBV7-9 with TRBJ2-1; TRBD2 agrees at 9 bases. CDR3 length: 17 residues. V was pared by 1 base and J by 0 bases, with 4 bases of the junction left unmatched. CDR1 and CDR2 from the germline V gene are SEHNR and FQNEAQ (reference sequence). This CDR3 reads CASSLEGLADSYNEQFF. The CDR3 bases are TGTGCCAGCAGCTTAGAGGGACTAGCAGACTCCTACAATGAGCAGTTCTTC.

This clonotype was recorded a few times. This chain uses TRBV6-1 with TRBJ2-6; 10 nucleotides match TRBD1. The CDR3 extends over 15 amino acids. The trim removed 8 bases at V and 6 bases at J, leaving 7 bases unmatched. Per germline, CDR1 MNHNS and CDR2 SASEGT. CDR3 nucleotides: TGTGCCAGCTACAATGGACAGGGGGTGGCCAACGTCCTGACTTTC. It yields the protein CASYNGQGVANVLTF.

This clonotype was observed at least ten times. This chain joins TRBV29-1 and TRBJ1-1, with D tentatively TRBD1 (5 bases). The CDR3 has 15 residues. The germline CDR1 and CDR2 sequences are SQVTM and ANQGSEA. The V end lost 7 bases, the J end lost 0 bases, and 18 bases lay between the germline ends. The CDR3 here is CSAGGGGRMNTEAFF. DNA of the CDR3: TGCAGCGCGGGGGGGGGAGGTAGAATGAACACTGAAGCTTTCTTT.

This clonotype was seen ten or more times. This chain joins TRBV7-9 and TRBJ1-4, with D possibly being TRBD1 (6 bases). Germline V CDR1 and CDR2: SEHNR, FQNEAQ (reference sequence). V was trimmed by 6 bases and J by 2 bases, leaving 13 bases between them. The CDR3 is made up of 15 amino acids. The CDR3 nucleotides are TGTGCCAGCAGTAGAGGGGGTTCGACTAATGAAAAACTGTTTTTT. This encodes CASSRGGSTNEKLFF.

This rearrangement joins TRBV20-1 to TRBJ2-7; 8 nucleotides match TRBD2. CDR3 length equals 15 residues. J was trimmed by 6 bases and V by 5 bases; bases with no gene match: 15. The V gene's germline CDR1 is DFQATT and CDR2 SNEGSKA (reference sequence). The CDR3 region has the DNA TGCAGTGCTCTGCGGCCGAGCGGGAGTGTCGGCGAGCAGTACTTC. Translating it yields CSALRPSGSVGEQYF.

At least ten counts were recorded for this clonotype. This chain connects TRBV4-3 to TRBJ1-6; no definite D call. V was pared by 4 bases and J by 7 bases, with 17 bases between. CDR1 and CDR2 (germline): LGHNA, YSLEER. The CDR3 is 16 amino acids. CDR3 loop: CASSPSPGSSNSPLHF. CDR3 sequence (DNA): TGCGCCAGCAGCCCATCACCGGGCAGCTCAAATTCACCCCTCCACTTT.

The chain links TRBV3-1 to TRBJ2-1; 16 nucleotides agree with TRBD2. Germline V lookup: CDR1 LGHDT, CDR2 YNNKEL (reference sequence). This CDR3 has 18 residues. V was pared by 11 bases and J by 2 bases, with 12 bases of the junction left unmatched. The CDR3 protein is CAFCSQGLAGGAYNEQFF. The CDR3 coding sequence is TGTGCCTTCTGTTCCCAGGGACTAGCGGGGGGGGCCTACAATGAGCAGTTCTTC.

This clonotype has a handful of counts. V and J are TRBV24-1 and TRBJ2-1; TRBD1 or TRBD2 may be the D gene (5 bases each). The CDR3 length is 14 residues. Germline V CDR1 and CDR2: KGHDR, SFDVKD. The ends were cut back, 1 base at V and 3 bases at J, with 6 bases in the middle. CDR3 in DNA: TGTGCCACCAGTGATTTTGGGGGCTACAATGAGCAGTTCTTC. It encodes CATSDFGGYNEQFF.

In its sample, this clonotype was seen a few times. The chain has TRBV5-1 and TRBJ2-5; 12 bases match TRBD2. This CDR3 is built from 16 residues. Trimming took 4 bases from V and 2 from J; bases not matched to a gene: 6. In germline, CDR1 is SGHRS, CDR2 YFSETQ. The CDR3 sequence: CASSRAGTSGQETQYF. As DNA, the CDR3 is TGCGCCAGCAGCCGGGCCGGGACTAGCGGGCAAGAGACCCAGTACTTC. The variable domain in full, with the rest retrieved from reference TRBV5-1 and TRBJ2-5, is KAGVTQTPRYLIKTRGQQVTLSCSPISGHRSVSWYQQTPGQGLQFLFEYFSETQRNKGNFPGRFSGRQFSNSRSEMNVSTLELGDSALYLCASSRAGTSGQETQYFGPGTRLLVL.

This clonotype showed up just a few times. The V and J genes are TRBV15 and TRBJ1-6; no firm D call. Per germline, CDR1 LNHNV and CDR2 YYDKDF (reference sequence). The CDR3 has 12 amino acids. Between the trimmed V and J ends, which lost 8 bases and 6 bases, there was a span of 8 bases. The CDR3 protein is CATRRINSPLHF. In DNA, the CDR3 is TGTGCCACCCGGAGGATTAATTCACCCCTCCACTTT.

The chain combines TRBV7-2 with TRBJ2-3; 8 nucleotides agree with TRBD1. The V gene's germline CDR1 is SGHTA and CDR2 FQGNSA. Germline trimming cut 3 bases from V and 3 bases from J; bases unmatched to any gene: 8. The CDR3 totals 16 residues. CDR3 protein: CASSFDRGLVTDTQYF. CDR3 bases: TGTGCCAGCAGCTTCGACAGGGGATTAGTGACAGATACGCAGTATTTT.

This clonotype was found a few times. V usage is TRBV20-1 and J usage is TRBJ2-2; D uncertain. V shed 0 bases and J shed 3 bases, with 5 bases lying between them. CDR3 size: 13 residues. Per germline, CDR1 DFQATT and CDR2 SNEGSKA (reference sequence). The CDR3 loop is CSARDLHTGELFF. The CDR3 coding sequence is TGCAGTGCTAGAGACCTGCACACCGGGGAGCTGTTTTTT.

This clonotype was seen repeatedly, ten times or more. This CDR3 is CASSFKGGSSYNEQFF. The CDR3 DNA follows: TGTGCCAGCAGCTTTAAGGGGGGGAGCTCCTACAATGAGCAGTTCTTC. The V call is TRBV5-6, the J call TRBJ2-1, with D maybe TRBD2 (7 bases). V gave up 2 bases and J gave up 0 bases, with 12 bases separating them. The CDR3 sequence is 16 residues long. The germline gives CDR1 SGHDT, CDR2 YYEEEE. Variable domain in full (rest from reference TRBV5-6 and TRBJ2-1): DAGVTQSPTHLIKTRGQQVTLRCSPKSGHDTVSWYQQALGQGPQFIFQYYEEEERQRGNFPDRFSGHQFPNYSSELNVNALLLGDSALYLCASSFKGGSSYNEQFFGPGTRLTVL.

This clonotype has ten or more counts. The J gene is TRBJ2-6, the V gene TRBV12-3 or TRBV12-4; D is possibly TRBD2 (6 bases). The germline V and J ends were trimmed by 3 bases and 4 bases, with 13 bases remaining between them. The CDR3 loop spans 16 amino acids. The CDR3 DNA reads as TGTGCCAGCAGTTTTGGCGGGGCTTTCGGGGCCAACGTCCTGACTTTC. It translates to CASSFGGAFGANVLTF.

At least ten counts were recorded for this clonotype. The chain couples TRBV12-3 or TRBV12-4 to TRBJ1-2; no firm D call. V dropped 8 bases and J dropped 0 bases, with 13 bases sitting between them. CDR3 size: 14 residues. The CDR3 sequence is CASGKGRANYGYTF. The CDR3, as DNA: TGTGCCAGCGGGAAAGGACGGGCTAACTATGGCTACACCTTC.

This clonotype was counted at least ten times. This chain links TRBV10-2 with TRBJ2-3, with 7 bases lining up with TRBD1. CDR1 is WSHSY and CDR2 is SAAADI in the germline V gene. J was trimmed by 2 bases and V by 2 bases; bases with no gene match: 4. This CDR3 spans 15 amino acids. In DNA, the CDR3 is TGCGCCAGCAGTGAGGACAGGGTTGCCACAGATACGCAGTATTTT. Translating it yields CASSEDRVATDTQYF.

This clonotype was observed at least ten times. The genes are TRBV29-1 and TRBJ2-5, with TRBD1 identical over 7 bases. Germline V gene sequence: CDR1 SQVTM, CDR2 ANQGSEA. V lost 7 bases to trimming and J lost 3 bases; unmatched junction nucleotides: 11. CDR3 size: 14 residues. The CDR3 region is CSAKPGTVKETQYF. The CDR3 bases are TGCAGCGCCAAACCCGGGACAGTAAAAGAGACCCAGTACTTC. The variable domain in full, with the rest retrieved from reference TRBV29-1 and TRBJ2-5, is SAVISQKPSRDICQRGTSLTIQCQVDSQVTMMFWYRQQPGQSLTLIATANQGSEATYESGFVIDKFPISRPNLTFSTLTVSNMSPEDSSIYLCSAKPGTVKETQYFGPGTRLLVL.

The chain couples TRBV20-1 to TRBJ2-3, with D perhaps TRBD1 or TRBD2 (6 bases each). Germline CDR1 reads DFQATT; CDR2 reads SNEGSKA (reference sequence). V was clipped by 6 bases and J by 1 base, with 14 bases between them. This CDR3 is 14 amino acids long. In DNA, the CDR3 is TGCAGTGCCGCGGGACACGCGGGCACAGATACGCAGTATTTT. Residues: CSAAGHAGTDTQYF.

This chain joins TRBV2 and TRBJ2-1; D gene ambiguous. The CDR3 has 13 amino acids. With 7 bases removed from V and 8 bases from J, the gap between germline ends came to 15 bases. CDR1 and CDR2 (germline): SNHLY, FYNNEI. CDR3: CASIQSSPDEQFF. In DNA, the CDR3 is TGTGCCAGCATCCAGTCCTCCCCTGATGAGCAGTTCTTC.

The J gene is TRBJ2-1, the V gene TRBV5-6, with 9 bases that match TRBD2. Germline V lookup: CDR1 SGHDT, CDR2 YYEEEE. This CDR3 has 17 residues. Trimming took 2 bases from V and 4 from J; bases not matched to a gene: 10. In nucleotides, the CDR3 is TGTGCCAGCAGCTTACCTGACAGGACTAGCGTGTACAATGAGCAGTTCTTC. Residues: CASSLPDRTSVYNEQFF.

This clonotype was recorded at least ten times. One end of the junction fails to match germline, which may point to a read error. The V and J genes are TRBV9 and TRBJ2-2; the D gene is possibly TRBD2 (5 bases). This CDR3 comprises 14 residues. Germline V lookup: CDR1 SGDLS, CDR2 YYNGEE. As DNA, the CDR3 is TGTGCCAGCAGCGTAGACGGGAACCCCGGGGAGCTGTTTTTT. This translates into CASSVDGNPGELFF.